The source of this T cell receptor (beta chain) is a study of T-cell memory formation after mild COVID-19 (dated by TCRdb to about 2021). Study-level background: TCR sequence clusters from the two donors were largely donor specific. The cohort comprised two young, previously healthy adult volunteers, one female and one male. In a couple of donors, T-cell clones that expanded and contracted after mild COVID-19 were followed by sequencing TCRalpha and TCRbeta repertoires longitudinally.

PBMCs were isolated by Ficoll-Paque density gradient centrifugation. Sequencing relied on an Illumina NovaSeq 6000. TCRalpha and TCRbeta cDNA libraries were built by 5'RACE with constant-segment primers, adding sample barcodes and unique molecular identifiers. RNA was extracted from every sample with Trizol reagent. Library amplification was performed in two PCR steps, and a second sample barcode and Illumina TruSeq adapters were introduced in the second step. The libraries were sequenced on an Illumina NovaSeq using 2 x 150 bp paired-end reads. In the paper's pipeline: Reads were demultiplexed and collapsed into UMI-guided consensus sequences with migec v1.2.7. Using mixcr v2.1.11, UMI consensuses were aligned to TRA and TRB V and J templates and then assembled into clonotypes. Clonotypes were classified as expanded or contracted when called significant by both edgeR and NoisET, with noise models trained on biological replicates. For edgeR calls, the cutoffs were a false discovery rate-adjusted p below 0.01 and a log2 fold-change threshold of 1. As an exploratory analysis of dynamics, PCA with hierarchical clustering was applied to max-normalized trajectories of the 1000 most abundant clonotypes. Separately sequenced CD4+ and CD8+ repertoires were used to assign a CD4 or CD8 phenotype to each responding clone. TCRdb redid the processing of the public reads, applying fastp at Q25 and MiXCR, and retained in-frame beta chains. Entries are consolidated by CDR3 protein sequence, retaining the most common genes and DNA. The V and J calls reflect TCRdb's pipeline rather than the authors' work. Across this sample there are around 190,000 distinct CDR3 sequences, with approximately 17% seen only once. The top ten clones comprise about 4% of the sample.

This clonotype was picked up a small number of times. The antigen this receptor binds is unknown. Base qualities are missing; no much larger clone stands one base away. At the junction V is shortened by 5 bases and J by 0 bases; bases outside the gene matches: 4. The CDR3 covers 14 residues, taking in both the cysteine and the phenylalanine. Left in the record is the CDR3 DNA by itself, 42 bases read in frame from the first base. Based on the germline V gene, the CDR1 and CDR2 sequences are SGHRS and YFSETQ. Summary of the overall study and its limitations: Contracting CD4+ clones were found mainly in CM and EM memory subsets, while CD8+ clones were enriched in EMRA. The study included only a couple of mild cases, and larger cohorts that include severe cases with pre-infection samples were judged to be necessary. Clones that contracted from day 15 to 85 showed balanced CD4/CD8 phenotypes, whereas a second wave of clones that expanded from day 15 to 37 leaned towards CD4+. Some responding clones were found in pre-infection memory, which suggests that pre-existing cross-reactive memory T cells took part in the SARS-CoV-2 response. SARS-CoV-2 specificity of the second-wave clones peaking on day 37 was not confirmed.

The V and J segments used are TRBV5-1 and TRBJ1-2, and 7 junction bases match TRBD1. This TCR was sampled from a man younger than 30 who had mild COVID-19 (a few samples of this study predate the infection). The sample titles of this study are shuffled in the database, so cell type and time point are left out; the donor was told from shared clones. Sequencing was performed on PBMCs or a T cell subset sorted from them (not recorded which). The sequenced DNA: TGCGCCAGCAGTGTAACAGGGGCTAACTATGGCTACACCTTC. It translates as CASSVTGANYGYTF.